The source of this T cell receptor (beta chain) is a study of Ad26.COV2.S vaccination and SARS-CoV-2 variants. The treatment was: roughly 19 received Ad26.COV2.S at low or high dose, single or two shots; five or six received placebo; per-sample allocation not given. Sampling occurred on day 63 after the first vaccine or placebo injection. The CDR3 totals 15 residues. CDR1 and CDR2 (germline): MNHEY, SVGAGI. Germline trimming cut 6 bases from V and 2 bases from J; bases unmatched to any gene: 9. TCRdb's copy holds only in-frame clones and misses some; the assay was immunoSEQ multiplex PCR. The sample lists some 640,000 clones, around 90% occurring once.

The material sequenced was peripheral blood, taken in a trial of Ad26.COV2.S vaccine versus placebo. The sequence came from a person aged 18-60 years who received the Ad26.COV2.S COVID-19 vaccine or a placebo. The chain couples TRBV6-5 to TRBJ2-7, with 8 bases lining up with TRBD1. CDR3 in DNA: TGTGCCAGCAGAATCGACAGGGGCCCTACCTACGAGCAGTACTTC. It yields the protein CASRIDRGPTYEQYF.